This entry describes one T cell receptor beta chain. Its antigen is still unknown. The data were produced by immunoSEQ multiplex PCR, yet TCRdb's version contains in-frame clones alone and is incomplete. The sample lists under 2,000,000 clones, about 95% occurring once. This specimen belongs to a study of shared clonotypes between healthy human individuals. Points from the study as a whole: It was the few donors that limited the genetic and exposure-history diversity represented. How much donors shared clonotypes was expected to be affected by sequencing depth. Even with large depth, rarefaction showed that sorted-subset sequencing was incomplete.

Naive CD8 populations comprised CD45RO-negative cells positively selected for CCR7, excluding terminally differentiated effector memory CD45RA+ cells. The CDR3 totals 15 residues. The sequence derives from a man aged 18 to 29 in good health. The sequenced sample was naive CD8+ T cells sorted from blood. The chain has TRBV21-1 and TRBJ1-2. TRBV21-1 is reported as a pseudogene. The DNA for the CDR3 is TGTGCCAGCAGCTCCCCCGCGGCCCTGTCCTATGGCTACACCTTC. Encoded protein: CASSSPAALSYGYTF.